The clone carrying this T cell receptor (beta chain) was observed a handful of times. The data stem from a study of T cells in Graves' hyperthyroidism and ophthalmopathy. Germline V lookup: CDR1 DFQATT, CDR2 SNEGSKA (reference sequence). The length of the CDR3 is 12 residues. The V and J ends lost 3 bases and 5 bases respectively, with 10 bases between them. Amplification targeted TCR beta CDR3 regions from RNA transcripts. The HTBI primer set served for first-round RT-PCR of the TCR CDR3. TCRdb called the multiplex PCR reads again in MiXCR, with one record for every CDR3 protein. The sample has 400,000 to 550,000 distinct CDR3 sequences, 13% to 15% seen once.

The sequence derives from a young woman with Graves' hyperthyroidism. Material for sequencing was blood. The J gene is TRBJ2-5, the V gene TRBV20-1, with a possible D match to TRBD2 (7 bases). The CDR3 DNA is TGCAGTGCTAGGGGGGGGGCGGAGACCCAGTACTTC. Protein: CSARGGAETQYF.